One sample yielded the 5 T cell receptor beta chains listed below, sequenced in a study of cytomegalovirus exposure and HLA in healthy donors. Use of 60 Vbeta and 13 Jbeta primers characterized the PCR. TCRdb keeps only in-frame clones here, not all; method: immunoSEQ multiplex PCR. The sample consists of 180,000 or so clones, 78% of them appearing once. Sequenced: PBMCs. All receptors derive from a female donor in good health and CMV-seronegative.

This chain connects TRBV4-2 to TRBJ2-5; 10 bases agree with TRBD2. The V and J ends lost 0 bases and 7 bases, in that order; junction bases with no gene match: 11. The germline V gene encodes CDR1 LGHNA and CDR2 YNFKEQ. There are 17 residues in the CDR3. CDR3 loop: CASSQDRGLGTSVTQYF. The DNA for the CDR3 is TGTGCCAGCAGCCAAGATAGGGGGCTCGGGACTAGCGTGACCCAGTACTTC.

J is TRBJ1-4 and V is TRBV2, with 9 bases matching TRBD1. With 5 bases clipped from V and 10 bases from J, the junction kept 8 bases outside the gene matches. Germline CDR1 is SNHLY and CDR2 is FYNNEI. The CDR3 runs to 14 residues. CDR3 DNA sequence: TGTGCCAGCAGTAACCGGGACAGGGTTGGAAAACTGTTTTTT. It specifies CASSNRDRVGKLFF. The entire variable domain, with the rest obtained from reference TRBV2 and TRBJ1-4, is as follows: EPEVTQTPSHQVTQMGQEVILRCVPISNHLYFYWYRQILGQKVEFLVSFYNNEISEKSEIFDDQFSVERPDGSNFTLKIRSTKLEDSAMYFCASSNRDRVGKLFFGSGTQLSVL.

The chain couples TRBV7-2 to TRBJ1-3, with TRBD1 as a possible D gene (6 bases). The CDR3 length is 15 residues. The germline gives CDR1 SGHTA, CDR2 FQGNSA. V was trimmed by 4 bases and J by 0 bases, leaving 10 bases between them. The CDR3 loop is CASSSRTDSGNTIYF. DNA for the CDR3: TGTGCCAGCAGCTCGAGGACAGACTCTGGAAACACCATATATTTT.

In nucleotides, the CDR3 is TGTGCCTGGAGACCCAGGTCGGGGTTGGCCACTGAAGCTTTCTTT. Protein sequence: CAWRPRSGLATEAFF. V is TRBV30 and J is TRBJ1-1; D call uncertain. The CDR3 length is 15 residues. Germline CDR1 reads GTSNPN; CDR2 reads SVGIG (reference sequence). With 3 bases removed from V and 4 bases from J, the gap between germline ends came to 18 bases. The full variable domain, completed using reference TRBV30 and TRBJ1-1, is SQTIHQWPATLVQPVGSPLSLECTVEGTSNPNLYWYRQAAGRGLQLLFYSVGIGQISSEVPQNLSASRPQDRQFILSSKKLLLSDSGFYLCAWRPRSGLATEAFFGQGTRLTVV.

In regard to this clone: The same CDR3 is also encoded by other DNA sequences in this sample. V is TRBV28 and J is TRBJ2-7, with 10 nucleotides matching TRBD1. CDR3 size: 20 residues. Germline V lookup: CDR1 MDHEN, CDR2 SYDVKM. The ends lost 1 base at V and 3 bases at J; junction bases unmatched: 18. CDR3 sequence: CASSLSVGTGVFSGGYEQYF. The CDR3, as DNA: TGTGCCAGCAGTTTATCAGTGGGGACAGGGGTTTTCTCAGGCGGCTACGAGCAGTACTTC. Full variable domain (missing parts from reference TRBV28 and TRBJ2-7): DVKVTQSSRYLVKRTGEKVFLECVQDMDHENMFWYRQDPGLGLRLIYFSYDVKMKEKGDIPEGYSVSREKKERFSLILESASTNQTSMYLCASSLSVGTGVFSGGYEQYFGPGTRLTVT.